This T cell receptor (beta chain) was observed in a study of identical twins. TCRdb passed the 5' RACE reads through MiXCR, listing each CDR3 protein once. The sample has around 530,000 distinct CDR3 sequences, roughly 15% seen once; the top ten hold about 0.4%. The data also belong to a second study, concerning yellow fever vaccine responses in identical twins.

The specimen was CD4+ T cells sorted from blood. The receptor was isolated from a woman between 18 and 30 years old in good health.

CDR3 in amino acids: CASSLRQSNQPQHF. The CDR3 DNA is TGTGCCAGCAGTTTAAGGCAGAGCAATCAGCCCCAGCATTTT. This chain links TRBV12-3 or TRBV12-4 with TRBJ1-5, with no clear D. The CDR3 runs to 14 residues. V gave up 2 bases and J gave up 1 base, with 6 bases separating them.